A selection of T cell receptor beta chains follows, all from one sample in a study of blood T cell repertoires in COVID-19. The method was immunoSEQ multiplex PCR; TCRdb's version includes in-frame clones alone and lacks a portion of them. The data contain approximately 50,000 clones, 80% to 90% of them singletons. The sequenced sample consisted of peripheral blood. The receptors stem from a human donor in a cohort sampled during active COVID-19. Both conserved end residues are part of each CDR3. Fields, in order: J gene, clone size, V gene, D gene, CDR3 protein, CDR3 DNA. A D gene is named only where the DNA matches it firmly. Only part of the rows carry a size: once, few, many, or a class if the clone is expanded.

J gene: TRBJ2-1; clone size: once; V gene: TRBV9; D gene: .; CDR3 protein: CASSAGTRGVFEQFF; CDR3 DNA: TGTGCCAGCAGCGCCGGGACACGAGGGGTATTTGAGCAGTTCTTC
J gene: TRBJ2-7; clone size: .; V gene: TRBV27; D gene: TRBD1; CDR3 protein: CASSLKDRGYEQYF; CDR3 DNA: TGTGCCAGCAGTTTAAAGGACAGGGGCTACGAGCAGTACTTC
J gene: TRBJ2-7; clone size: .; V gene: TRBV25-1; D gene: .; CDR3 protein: CASSLVRVYEQYF; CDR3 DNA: TGTGCCAGCAGTCTGGTACGCGTCTACGAGCAGTACTTC
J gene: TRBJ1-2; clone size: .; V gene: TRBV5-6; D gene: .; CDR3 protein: CASSLVQGRGYTF; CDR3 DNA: TGTGCCAGCAGCTTGGTACAGGGTCGGGGCTACACCTTC
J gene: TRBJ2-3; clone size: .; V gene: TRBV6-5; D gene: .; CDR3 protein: CASSLDRHTDTQYF; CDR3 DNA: TGTGCCAGCAGCCTAGACAGGCACACAGATACGCAGTATTTT
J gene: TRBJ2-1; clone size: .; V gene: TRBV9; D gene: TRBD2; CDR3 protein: CASSVPRESGGSYNEQFF; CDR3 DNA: TGTGCCAGCAGCGTACCCCGGGAGAGCGGGGGCTCCTACAATGAGCAGTTCTTC
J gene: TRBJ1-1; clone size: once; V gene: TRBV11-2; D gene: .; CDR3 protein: CASSSPGQSNTEAFF; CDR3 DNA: TGTGCCAGCAGCTCCCCGGGACAATCGAACACTGAAGCTTTCTTT
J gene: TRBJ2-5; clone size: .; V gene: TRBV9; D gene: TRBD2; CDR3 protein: CASSVEASGGALKTQYF; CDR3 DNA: TGTGCCAGCAGCGTAGAGGCTAGCGGGGGGGCTCTCAAGACCCAGTACTTC
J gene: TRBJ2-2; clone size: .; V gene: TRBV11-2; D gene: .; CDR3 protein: CASSLVLYTGELFF; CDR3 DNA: TGTGCCAGCAGCTTAGTCCTGTACACCGGGGAGCTGTTTTTT
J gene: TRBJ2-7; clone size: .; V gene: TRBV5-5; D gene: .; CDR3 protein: CASSFPGSPYEQYF; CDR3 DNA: TGTGCCAGCAGCTTTCCGGGGAGCCCCTACGAGCAGTACTTC
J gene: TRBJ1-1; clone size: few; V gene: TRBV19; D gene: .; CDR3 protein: CASSPQGLNTEAFF; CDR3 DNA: TGTGCCAGTAGTCCCCAGGGATTGAACACTGAAGCTTTCTTT
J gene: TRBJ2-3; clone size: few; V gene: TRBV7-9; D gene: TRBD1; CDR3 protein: CASSFGTGTTDTQYF; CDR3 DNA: TGTGCCAGCAGCTTCGGGACAGGGACCACAGATACGCAGTATTTT
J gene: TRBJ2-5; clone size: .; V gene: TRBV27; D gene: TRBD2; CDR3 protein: CASSPAGTSETQYF; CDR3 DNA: TGTGCCAGCAGTCCCGCCGGGACTAGCGAGACCCAGTACTTC
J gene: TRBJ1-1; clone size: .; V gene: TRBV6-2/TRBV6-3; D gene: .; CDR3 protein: CASSYPLGGARTEAFF; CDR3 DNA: TGTGCCAGCAGTTACCCCCTGGGGGGGGCAAGGACTGAAGCTTTCTTT
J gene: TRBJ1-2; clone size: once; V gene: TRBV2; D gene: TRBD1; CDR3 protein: CASSGGGGRGYTF; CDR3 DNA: TGTGCCAGCAGTGGAGGAGGGGGCCGCGGCTACACCTTC
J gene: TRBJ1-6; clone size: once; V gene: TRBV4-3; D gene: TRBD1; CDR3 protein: CASSQERTGGNSPLHF; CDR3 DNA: TGCGCCAGCAGCCAAGAGAGGACAGGGGGGAATTCACCCCTCCACTTT
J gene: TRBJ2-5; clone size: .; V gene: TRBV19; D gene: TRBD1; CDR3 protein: CASSIQGAGETQYF; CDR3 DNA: TGTGCCAGTAGTATACAGGGGGCTGGAGAGACCCAGTACTTC
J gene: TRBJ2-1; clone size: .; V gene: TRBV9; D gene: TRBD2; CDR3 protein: CASSITSGSLEQFF; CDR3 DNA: TGTGCCAGCAGCATTACTAGCGGGAGTCTTGAGCAGTTCTTC
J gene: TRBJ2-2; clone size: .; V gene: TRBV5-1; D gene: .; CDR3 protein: CASSLPSVTGELFF; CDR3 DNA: TGCGCCAGCAGCTTACCATCAGTTACCGGGGAGCTGTTTTTT
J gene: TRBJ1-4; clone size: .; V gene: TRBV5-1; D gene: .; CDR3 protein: CASSLSANRVEKLFF; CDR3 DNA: TGCGCCAGCAGCTTGTCAGCTAATCGGGTTGAAAAACTGTTTTTT
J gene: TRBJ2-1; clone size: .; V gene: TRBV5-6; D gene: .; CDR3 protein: CASSLWGQQFF; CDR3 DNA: TGTGCCAGCAGCTTGTGGGGCCAGCAGTTCTTC
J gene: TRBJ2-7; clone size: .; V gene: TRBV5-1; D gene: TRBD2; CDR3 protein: CASSLGLATYEQYF; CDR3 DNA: TGCGCCAGCAGCTTGGGACTAGCGACCTACGAGCAGTACTTC
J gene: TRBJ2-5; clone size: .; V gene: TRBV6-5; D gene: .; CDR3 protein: CASGGGTVWETQYF; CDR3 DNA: TGTGCCAGCGGCGGGGGGACAGTTTGGGAGACCCAGTACTTC
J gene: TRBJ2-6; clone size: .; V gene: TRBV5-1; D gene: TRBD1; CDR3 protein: CASSRDRAGANVLTF; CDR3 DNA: TGCGCCAGCAGCCGGGACAGGGCTGGGGCCAACGTCCTGACTTTC
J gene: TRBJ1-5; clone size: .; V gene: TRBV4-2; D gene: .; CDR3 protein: CASSQERLAGNQPQHF; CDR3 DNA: TGTGCCAGCAGCCAAGAACGTTTGGCCGGCAATCAGCCCCAGCATTTT
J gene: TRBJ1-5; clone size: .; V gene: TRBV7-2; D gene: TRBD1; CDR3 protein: CASSLDRGRGNQPQHF; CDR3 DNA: TGTGCCAGCAGCTTGGACAGGGGGCGTGGGAATCAGCCCCAGCATTTT
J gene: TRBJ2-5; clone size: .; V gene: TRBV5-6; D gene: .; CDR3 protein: CASSFTHEYQETQYF; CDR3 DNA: TGTGCCAGCAGCTTTACCCACGAGTACCAAGAGACCCAGTACTTC